A single sample is the source of the 13 T cell receptor beta chains below, sequenced in a study of blood T cell repertoires in COVID-19. Assay: immunoSEQ multiplex PCR; the TCRdb copy retains only in-frame clones and omits some. The sample contains about 54,000 clones, roughly 90% of which appear only once. The sample taken for sequencing was peripheral blood. The receptors were sampled from a man in his sixties with active COVID-19.

J is TRBJ2-1 and V is TRBV30, with D maybe TRBD2 (6 bases). Trimming left V 4 bases short and J 8 bases short, with 15 bases between. Germline V lookup: CDR1 GTSNPN, CDR2 SVGIG (reference sequence). The CDR3 contains 13 residues. CDR3 loop: CAWNFGSFDEQFF. In nucleotides, the CDR3 is TGTGCCTGGAACTTCGGGAGTTTCGATGAGCAGTTCTTC.

The chain recombines TRBV2 with TRBJ2-7; TRBD2 aligns across 11 bases. Trimming took 3 bases from V and 0 from J; bases not matched to a gene: 22. In germline, CDR1 is SNHLY, CDR2 FYNNEI. The CDR3 runs 22 residues. In DNA, the CDR3 is TGTGCCAGCAGTGATAGCCCTTGGCTAGCGGGAGGATCCACTACAACCTCCTACGAGCAGTACTTC. This codes for CASSDSPWLAGGSTTTSYEQYF.

This clone was seen once. The genes are TRBV7-9 and TRBJ1-1, with D perhaps TRBD1 (5 bases). Trimming took 2 bases from V and 1 from J, leaving 11 bases between them. The CDR3 covers 15 residues. Germline assignment: CDR1 SEHNR and CDR2 FQNEAQ (reference sequence). The CDR3 spells CASSLKGFGNTEAFF. The DNA of the CDR3 is TGTGCCAGCAGCTTAAAGGGGTTTGGGAACACTGAAGCTTTCTTT.

V gene TRBV5-1 combines with J gene TRBJ2-7; tentative D call: TRBD2 (6 bases). Trimming pared 9 bases from V and 0 bases from J, leaving 16 bases between. Germline CDR1 is SGHRS and CDR2 is YFSETQ. CDR3 size: 14 residues. The CDR3 sequence is CATRRGLGSYEQYF. CDR3 DNA: TGCGCCACCCGGCGGGGTTTAGGCTCCTACGAGCAGTACTTC.

The rearrangement links TRBV6-5 to TRBJ2-7, with 8 bases aligning to TRBD2. Germline CDR1 is MNHEY and CDR2 is SVGAGI. This CDR3 is 13 amino acids long. After removal of 6 bases from V and 5 bases from J, the junction contained 6 bases not matched to a gene. CDR3 coding DNA: TGTGCCAGCAGAGCCGGACTAGCCCACGAGCAGTACTTC. Translated, it gives CASRAGLAHEQYF.

The CDR3 here is CAKAGGSEQYF. DNA of the CDR3: TGTGCCAAAGCAGGGGGTAGCGAGCAGTACTTC. The chain couples TRBV5-3 to TRBJ2-7, with 7 bases that match TRBD1. TRBV5-3 counts as an open reading frame of uncertain function. J gave up 6 bases and V 9 bases, and 6 bases lay outside the gene matches. CDR3 length equals 11 residues.

The chain carries TRBV6-5 and TRBJ1-5; D may be TRBD1 (5 bases). The CDR3 extends over 13 amino acids. The germline V and J ends were trimmed by 7 bases and 5 bases, with 12 bases remaining between them. Germline V lookup: CDR1 MNHEY, CDR2 SVGAGI. The CDR3 is CASTGGFDQPQHF. In DNA, the CDR3 is TGTGCCAGCACTGGGGGGTTCGATCAGCCCCAGCATTTT.

The chain uses TRBV10-3 and TRBJ2-5; 7 nucleotides match TRBD2. The CDR3 is made up of 16 amino acids. CDR1 ENHRY and CDR2 SYGVKD come from the germline V gene. V shed 2 bases, J shed 4 bases, and the junction held 10 bases outside the gene matches. CDR3 in amino acids: CAISEPTSSSVETQYF. CDR3 DNA: TGTGCCATCAGTGAGCCGACTAGCTCGTCTGTAGAGACCCAGTACTTC.

The V call is TRBV5-1, the J call TRBJ2-7; the D gene is possibly TRBD1 (5 bases). This CDR3 has 13 amino acids. Trimming cost V 5 bases and J 3 bases, with 12 bases left between them. Looked up from germline, CDR1 is SGHRS and CDR2 is YFSETQ. For the CDR3, the DNA is TGCGCCAGCAGAGGGGTCCAACTCTACGAGCAGTACTTC. Its translation: CASRGVQLYEQYF.

This clone showed up just once. The J gene is TRBJ2-7, the V gene TRBV2, with D maybe TRBD2 (6 bases). This CDR3 is 12 amino acids long. The germline gives CDR1 SNHLY, CDR2 FYNNEI. Trimming took off 7 bases at V and 2 bases at J, with 9 bases between the two ends. CDR3 loop: CASTGRPYEQYF. The CDR3 bases are TGTGCCAGCACCGGGAGACCCTACGAGCAGTACTTC.

The rearrangement uses TRBV19 and TRBJ2-5; tentative D call: TRBD2 (7 bases). The length of the CDR3 is 14 residues. Trimming left V 1 base short and J 7 bases short, with 13 bases between. The germline CDR1 and CDR2 sequences are LNHDA and SQIVND (reference sequence). The CDR3 is CASSIGEGGLTQYF. As DNA, the CDR3 is TGTGCCAGTAGTATAGGAGAGGGGGGGTTGACCCAGTACTTC.

The CDR3: CASSSGDRPYEQYF. CDR3 in DNA: TGTGCCAGCAGTTCCGGGGACAGGCCTTACGAGCAGTACTTC. This chain links TRBV6-6 with TRBJ2-7; 8 bases align to TRBD1. J lost 4 bases, V lost 4 bases, and 6 bases had no gene match. The CDR3 loop spans 14 amino acids. CDR1 MNHNY and CDR2 SVGAGI come from the germline V gene (reference sequence).

V gene TRBV7-2 combines with J gene TRBJ1-1, with D perhaps matching TRBD1 (6 bases). The germline V gene has CDR1 SGHTA and CDR2 FQGNSA. This CDR3 comprises 14 residues. V lost 1 base, J lost 4 bases, and 10 bases lay in between. DNA for the CDR3: TGTGCCAGCAGCTTAGTCAGGGGTCGCACTGAAGCTTTCTTT. The encoded protein is CASSLVRGRTEAFF.